The rows below give T cell receptor beta chains drawn from one sample of a study of blood T cells in healthy people across ages. Each CDR3 protein gets one entry after TCRdb re-called the 5' RACE reads with MiXCR. This sample carries around 750,000 distinct CDR3 sequences, around half of them seen once, and the ten largest clones take around 40%. What was sequenced was blood. These receptors were obtained from a man older than 75 in good health. The CDR3 runs from the conserved cysteine through the conserved F or W. A D gene is named only where the DNA matches it firmly. Clone size is given for some rows only: seen once, a few or many times, or a class if the clone is expanded.

D gene,J gene,V gene,clone size,CDR3 DNA,CDR3 protein
TRBD1,TRBJ2-6,TRBV10-3,few,TGTGCCATCAGCGACAGGGGCTCCGGGGCCAACGTCCTGACTTTC,CAISDRGSGANVLTF
TRBD1,TRBJ1-2,TRBV6-1,-,TGTGCCAGCAGCACGACCGGGACAGGGTATGGCTACACCTTC,CASSTTGTGYGYTF
TRBD1,TRBJ1-1,TRBV2,-,TGTGCCAGCACCCGGGACAGGCAAGCTTTCTTT,CASTRDRQAFF
-,TRBJ1-2,TRBV2,-,TGTGCCAGCAGCGGGACCGGCAAGACCTATGGCTACACCTTC,CASSGTGKTYGYTF
-,TRBJ2-1,TRBV5-1,-,TGCGCCAGCAGCTTGGGGCTAGCATTCACCTCCTACAATGAGCAGTTCTTC,CASSLGLAFTSYNEQFF
TRBD2,TRBJ2-3,TRBV7-8,-,TGTGCCAGCAGCTCGGTAGCGGGAGGGCACAGATACGCGTATTTT,CASSSVAGGHRYAYF
TRBD2,TRBJ2-1,TRBV5-1,-,TGCGCCAGCAGCTTGGGGCTAGCGGGAGTCTTGGGGGAGAGGTTCTTC,CASSLGLAGVLGERFF
-,TRBJ1-4,TRBV29-1,few,TGCAGCGGCCTGGAAACGGGGGCGGAAAAACTGTTTTTT,CSGLETGAEKLFF
TRBD2,TRBJ2-1,TRBV4-2,-,TGTGCCAGCAGCCAAATGCTAGCGGGAGATGAGCAGTTCTTC,CASSQMLAGDEQFF
TRBD2,TRBJ2-6,TRBV5-1,few,TGCGCCAGCAGCTACTGGACTAGCGGGAGGTCTCCCGGGGCCAACGTCCTGACTTTC,CASSYWTSGRSPGANVLTF
TRBD1,TRBJ2-5,TRBV29-1,-,TGCAGCGGGGACAGGGCGGAGACCCAGTACTTC,CSGDRAETQYF
-,TRBJ2-3,TRBV30,-,TGTGCCTGGAGTAAACAGGACACAGATACGCAGTATTTT,CAWSKQDTDTQYF
-,TRBJ1-2,TRBV3-1,few,TGTGCCAGCAGCCCCAAGAGGACCGGGGTAGGCTATGGCTACACCTTC,CASSPKRTGVGYGYTF
TRBD2,TRBJ2-5,TRBV10-3,few,TGTGCCATCAAAGCGGGAGGATCCCAAGAGACCCAGTACTTC,CAIKAGGSQETQYF
-,TRBJ1-2,TRBV9,few,TGTGCCAGCAGCTTAAGCGTGGACAGCAGCGCCGCGGACTATGGCTACACCTTC,CASSLSVDSSAADYGYTF
-,TRBJ1-1,TRBV20-1,many,TGCAGTGCCGCGGGGGACACTGAAGCTTTCTTT,CSAAGDTEAFF
TRBD2,TRBJ2-7,TRBV5-6,few,TGTGCCAGCAGCTGGGGGGGATACGAGCAGTACTTC,CASSWGGYEQYF
-,TRBJ1-6,TRBV28,-,TGTGCCAGCAGTACACCGGAAGTGGCCAGGCCACCCCTCCACTTT,CASSTPEVARPPLHF
TRBD2,TRBJ2-4,TRBV2,-,TGTGCCAGCAGCGGGCTAGCGGGAGCCACCGGATGGGAGCAGTACTTC,CASSGLAGATGWEQYF
TRBD2,TRBJ2-7,TRBV20-1,-,TGCAGTGCGCAGACTAGCGGGACTTCCTACGAGCAGTACTTC,CSAQTSGTSYEQYF
TRBD2,TRBJ2-7,TRBV5-1,-,TGCGCCAGCAGCTTCGGGGCGGTAGCGGGACCACACTCCTACGAGCAGTACTTC,CASSFGAVAGPHSYEQYF
TRBD2,TRBJ2-1,TRBV12-3/TRBV12-4,-,TGTGCCAGCAGAACCTCCTCTAGCGGGAGTTCTTTTGAGCAGTTCTTC,CASRTSSSGSSFEQFF
TRBD2,TRBJ2-3,TRBV14,-,TGTGCCAGCAGCCCCCTGACTAGCGGCCCCACAGATACGCAGTATTTT,CASSPLTSGPTDTQYF
-,TRBJ2-3,TRBV28,-,TGTGCCAGCAGTTTGGGACTTGGCAGAGATACGCAGTATTTT,CASSLGLGRDTQYF
-,TRBJ2-7,TRBV6-1,-,TGTGCCAGCAGAGCTCTCGACGACGCTGGAACCCAGTACTTC,CASRALDDAGTQYF
TRBD1,TRBJ1-2,TRBV5-1,-,TGCGCCAGCAGCTTGCGGGACAGCGTCTATGGCTACACCTTC,CASSLRDSVYGYTF